What follows describes a single T cell receptor beta chain. The record originates from a study of response to subunit inactivated influenza vaccine. TCRdb itself ran the RT-PCR reads through MiXCR, one entry per CDR3 protein. This table holds some 520,000 distinct CDR3 sequences, about 15% found once. The V and J ends lost 2 bases and 1 base respectively, with 11 bases between them. The germline V gene has CDR1 GTSNPN and CDR2 SVGIG (reference sequence). The CDR3 sequence is 14 residues long. Sequencing was performed on CD4+ T cells sorted from PBMCs, taken less than 30 months after vaccination. This clonotype was obtained from a man between 45 and 75 years old who received an inactivated influenza vaccine. The chain carries TRBV30 and TRBJ1-1, with D uncertain. CDR3 DNA sequence: TGTGCCTGGAGTAATTTGTCACCGAACACTGAAGCTTTCTTT. Translated: CAWSNLSPNTEAFF.